Listed below are T cell receptor beta chains from one sample, sequenced in a study of identical twins. Each CDR3 protein is one row after TCRdb ran MiXCR on the 5' RACE reads. The sample holds around 480,000 distinct CDR3 sequences; 13% to 15% are singletons and the top ten take about 0.52%. The same sample was also used in a study of yellow fever vaccine responses in identical twins.

Sample: CD4+ T cells sorted from blood. These receptors all come from a woman between 18 and 29 years old in good health. The CDR3 runs from the conserved cysteine through the conserved F or W. A D gene is named only where the DNA matches it firmly. Clone size is not always given. Where it is, it says once, few, many or a class for expanded clones.

NA	many	TRBV20-1	TRBJ2-1	16	CSAFVPAGPNYNEQFF	TGCAGTGCTTTCGTCCCCGCAGGCCCCAACTACAATGAGCAGTTCTTC
NA	NA	TRBV5-1	TRBJ1-1	14	CASSPSGADTEASF	TGCGCCAGCAGCCCTTCTGGGGCTGATACTGAAGCTTCCTTT
NA	NA	TRBV7-9	TRBJ2-7	14	CASSSRQGTTEQYF	TGTGCCAGCAGCTCACGACAGGGGACTACCGAGCAGTACTTC
TRBD2	NA	TRBV7-9	TRBJ2-5	16	CASSHGLAGGQETQYF	TGTGCCAGCAGCCACGGACTAGCGGGAGGGCAAGAGACCCAGTACTTC
TRBD2	few	TRBV27	TRBJ2-2	14	CASSSTGGTGELFF	TGTGCCAGCAGTTCCACGGGGGGCACCGGGGAGCTGTTTTTT
TRBD2	few	TRBV6-5	TRBJ2-7	18	CASSYKASGGPHIYEQYF	TGTGCCAGCAGTTACAAGGCTAGCGGGGGCCCACATATCTACGAGCAGTACTTC
NA	NA	TRBV5-4	TRBJ1-2	15	CASSWDGVVGYGYTF	TGTGCCAGCAGCTGGGACGGAGTGGTGGGTTATGGCTACACCTTC
NA	few	TRBV15	TRBJ1-1	14	CATSREQWAGEAFF	TGTGCCACCAGCAGAGAACAGTGGGCTGGGGAAGCTTTCTTT
NA	many	TRBV4-3	TRBJ2-5	15	CASSQEGRGQETQYF	TGCGCCAGCAGCCAAGAAGGAAGGGGGCAAGAGACCCAGTACTTC
NA	NA	TRBV5-6	TRBJ1-2	16	CASSFYSSTANYGYTF	TGTGCCAGCAGCTTTTACAGTTCCACAGCTAACTATGGCTACACCTTC
TRBD1	few	TRBV10-3	TRBJ2-1	12	CARDREDNEQFF	TGTGCCAGGGACAGGGAGGACAATGAGCAGTTCTTC
NA	NA	TRBV6-6	TRBJ2-5	11	CAGGQQETQYF	TGTGCCGGGGGACAACAAGAGACCCAGTACTTC
TRBD2	few	TRBV29-1	TRBJ2-1	16	CSVQTSGRLSYNEQFF	TGCAGCGTTCAGACTAGCGGGCGACTCTCCTACAATGAGCAGTTCTTC
NA	NA	TRBV12-3/TRBV12-4	TRBJ2-1	14	CASSLSTGSHEQFF	TGTGCCAGCAGCCTGTCAACAGGGTCACATGAGCAGTTCTTC
NA	NA	TRBV9	TRBJ1-1	18	CASSPRSTTLSPRTEAFF	TGTGCCAGCAGCCCCAGATCAACTACCCTGAGCCCCCGGACTGAAGCTTTCTTT